These T cell receptor beta chains were read from a single sample in a study of identical twins. MiXCR, run by TCRdb on the 5' RACE reads, gives a single entry per CDR3 protein. The table records 250,000 to 300,000 distinct CDR3 sequences, approximately 8.3% of them present only once. This same sample was also taken into another study, of yellow fever vaccine responses in identical twins.

Material: CD8+ T cells sorted from blood. The origin of the receptors is a woman between 18 and 29 years old in good health. CDR3s include the opening cysteine and the closing phenylalanine or tryptophan. D genes are given only for firm matches. Size tells how often a clone was seen (once, few, many) or the class of an expanded clone, and some rows leave it out.

abundance	v_gene	d_gene	j_gene	CDR3aa	CDR3nt
few	TRBV20-1	NA	TRBJ2-1	CSARDDTGASSYNEQFF	TGCAGTGCTAGAGATGACACCGGGGCAAGCTCCTACAATGAGCAGTTCTTC
few	TRBV6-5	TRBD1	TRBJ2-5	CASSYLDRGETQYF	TGTGCCAGCAGTTACTTGGACAGGGGGGAGACCCAGTACTTC
NA	TRBV5-1	TRBD2	TRBJ2-2	CASSYSGGYTGELFF	TGCGCCAGCAGCTATTCGGGAGGTTACACCGGGGAGCTGTTTTTT
few	TRBV15	NA	TRBJ2-5	CATSGWDNQETQYF	TGTGCCACCAGCGGGTGGGACAACCAAGAGACCCAGTACTTC
few	TRBV6-2/TRBV6-3	TRBD2	TRBJ2-3	CASSSLAAGGPDTQYF	TGTGCCAGCAGCTCACTTGCGGCGGGAGGGCCAGATACGCAGTATTTT
many	TRBV27	NA	TRBJ2-7	CASLSLTDYEQYF	TGTGCCAGCCTGTCGTTGACCGACTACGAGCAGTACTTC
many	TRBV29-1	TRBD2	TRBJ2-5	CSIRTSGQQETQYF	TGCAGCATCCGTACTAGCGGACAACAAGAGACCCAGTACTTC
many	TRBV7-9	NA	TRBJ2-5	CASSLASDIQETQYF	TGTGCCAGCAGCTTAGCTTCGGACATCCAAGAGACCCAGTACTTC
few	TRBV19	NA	TRBJ2-7	CASKSNEGSPYEQYF	TGTGCCAGTAAGTCTAACGAAGGATCCCCCTACGAGCAGTACTTC
NA	TRBV12-3/TRBV12-4	NA	TRBJ1-2	CASSSTGGAYGYTF	TGTGCCAGCAGTTCCACGGGGGGGGCCTATGGCTACACCTTC
few	TRBV11-1	TRBD2	TRBJ2-3	CASSFPRGATSGESTDTQYF	TGTGCCAGCAGCTTCCCTAGGGGGGCCACTAGCGGGGAAAGCACAGATACGCAGTATTTT
few	TRBV6-5	NA	TRBJ2-7	CASSYHLSYEQYF	TGTGCCAGCAGTTACCACTTATCCTACGAGCAGTACTTC
NA	TRBV7-9	NA	TRBJ2-3	CASSSARTSDTDTQYF	TGTGCCAGCAGCTCGGCCCGGACTTCGGACACAGATACGCAGTATTTT
NA	TRBV7-9	TRBD1	TRBJ1-2	CASSSRQGDYTF	TGTGCCAGCAGCTCCCGACAGGGAGACTACACCTTC
NA	TRBV5-1	NA	TRBJ2-7	CASSLDFFYEQYF	TGCGCCAGCAGCTTGGACTTCTTCTACGAGCAGTACTTC
many	TRBV5-1	NA	TRBJ2-7	CASSLEGIEQYF	TGCGCCAGCAGCTTGGAAGGGATCGAGCAGTACTTC
many	TRBV7-8	NA	TRBJ2-5	CASSLARVRQQETQYF	TGTGCCAGCAGCTTAGCACGCGTGAGGCAGCAAGAGACCCAGTACTTC
few	TRBV7-3	TRBD1	TRBJ2-1	CASSFLGQGDTEQFF	TGTGCCAGCAGCTTTCTCGGACAGGGGGACACTGAGCAGTTCTTC
NA	TRBV28	TRBD2	TRBJ2-7	CASSFDGSGGPRTYEQYF	TGTGCCAGCAGTTTTGACGGGTCGGGAGGGCCTAGAACCTACGAGCAGTACTTC
many	TRBV7-9	TRBD1	TRBJ2-5	CASTTGTGFSQETQYF	TGTGCCAGCACAACCGGGACAGGGTTTAGCCAAGAGACCCAGTACTTC
NA	TRBV20-1	TRBD1	TRBJ2-7	CSARDQDRAHPYEQYF	TGCAGTGCTAGAGACCAGGACAGGGCCCATCCCTACGAGCAGTACTTC
few	TRBV3-1	TRBD1	TRBJ2-5	CASSGQVEETQYF	TGTGCCAGCAGCGGACAGGTGGAAGAGACCCAGTACTTC